This T cell receptor beta chain was sequenced in a study of T cell repertoires in cytomegalovirus infection (dated by TCRdb to the late 2010s). For the wider study: Donor HLA type was relevant to the analysis, as public TCR beta signatures indicated carriage of CMV infection together with the matching HLA type.

CDR1 and CDR2, per the germline V gene (reference sequence), are MNHEY and SMNVEV. The CDR3 has 16 amino acids, counting the end cysteine and phenylalanine. The only DNA kept is the CDR3, 48 bases in frame from the first base. V is reduced by 2 bases and J by 3 bases, leaving a spacing of 16 bases between them. Overall results and qualifications from the work: The ex vivo response was dominated by HLA-C-restricted CMV-specific TCR beta clonotypes, which also provided the single most frequent clonotype in two of eight donors. Cumulative frequency of public TCR beta family members discriminated carriers of CMV infection plus the relevant HLA type in this cohort and an independent approximately 350-donor cohort.

Sequencing used an Illumina HiSeq 1500. The public sequencing data were trimmed at Q25 with fastp and processed into clonotypes with MiXCR by TCRdb, which kept only in-frame beta chains. Under each unique CDR3 protein, matching rows form one entry showing the most common genes and DNA. This sample is represented by fewer than 250,000 distinct CDR3 sequences; 12% of them were singletons. The ten largest clonotypes hold roughly 1.7% of the sample. Regarding this clonotype: What this receptor recognizes is not known. Base qualities are not recorded, but no much larger clone differs from it by a single base.

The TCR sequence derives from a human donor in good health (CMV status not recorded). Some clones in this sample may be carry-over from other donors' samples. Recombination linked TRBV27 to TRBJ1-2; TRBD1 might be the D gene, on 6 matching bases. Sequencing input: PBMCs. The nucleotide sequence reads TGTGCCAGCAGTTTAGACCCACAGGGAAATTACTATGGCTACACCTTC. This translates into CASSLDPQGNYYGYTF.